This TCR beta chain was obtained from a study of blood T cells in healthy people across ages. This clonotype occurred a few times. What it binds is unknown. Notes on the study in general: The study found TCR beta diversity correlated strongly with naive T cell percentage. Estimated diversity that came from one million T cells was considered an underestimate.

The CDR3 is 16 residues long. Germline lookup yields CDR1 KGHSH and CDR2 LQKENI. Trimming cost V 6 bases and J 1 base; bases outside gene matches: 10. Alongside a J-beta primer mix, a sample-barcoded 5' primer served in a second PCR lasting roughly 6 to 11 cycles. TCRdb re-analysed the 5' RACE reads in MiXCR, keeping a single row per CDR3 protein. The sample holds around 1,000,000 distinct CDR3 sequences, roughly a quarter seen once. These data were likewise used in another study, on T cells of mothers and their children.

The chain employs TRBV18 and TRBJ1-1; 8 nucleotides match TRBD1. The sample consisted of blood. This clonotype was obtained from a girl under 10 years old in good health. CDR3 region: CASSSTQGATNTEAFF. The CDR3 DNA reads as TGTGCCAGCTCGTCCACCCAGGGGGCGACGAACACTGAAGCTTTCTTT.